This T cell receptor (beta chain) was sequenced in a study of a mutant IDH1 vaccine in newly diagnosed glioma. At the level of the study: Most patients had received both radiotherapy and temozolomide, the prior options being radiotherapy, temozolomide, or both.

Time point described: baseline, week 1 (first vaccination visit). Sample treatment: pre-vaccination baseline after standard-of-care therapy. There were new WHO grade 3 or 4 astrocytomas in the donors, and these were IDH1-mutant and ATRX-lost. The table came from immunoSEQ multiplex PCR; TCRdb's copy has only in-frame clones and leaves some out. The sample shows 20,000 to 25,000 clones, more than 85% of them seen only once. The sample here was PBMCs, taken from a glioma patient treated with radiotherapy, temozolomide or both. The clonotype originates from a man under 40 with glioma.

The CDR3: CASSLEALGYTF. The CDR3 nucleotides are TGTGCCAGCAGCTTAGAAGCCCTCGGCTACACCTTC. This sequence joins TRBV11-2 and TRBJ1-2; no clear D. Between the trimmed V and J ends, which lost 0 bases and 8 bases, there was a span of 7 bases. This CDR3 contains 12 residues. CDR1 and CDR2 from the germline V gene are SGHAT and FQNNGV. Drawing the rest from reference TRBV11-2 and TRBJ1-2, the complete variable domain is EAGVAQSPRYKIIEKRQSVAFWCNPISGHATLYWYQQILGQGPKLLIQFQNNGVVDDSQLPKDRFSAERLKGVDSTLKIQPAKLEDSAVYLCASSLEALGYTFGSGTRLTVV.